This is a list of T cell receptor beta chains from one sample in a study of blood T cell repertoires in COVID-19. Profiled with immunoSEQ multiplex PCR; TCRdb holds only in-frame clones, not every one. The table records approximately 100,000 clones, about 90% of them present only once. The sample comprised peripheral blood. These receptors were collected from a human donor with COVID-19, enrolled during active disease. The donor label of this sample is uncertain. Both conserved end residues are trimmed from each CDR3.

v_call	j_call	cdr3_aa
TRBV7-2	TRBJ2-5	ASSRGFGETQY
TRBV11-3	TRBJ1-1	ASSLVGEGAEAF
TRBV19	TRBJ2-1	ASRPDRGSYNEQF
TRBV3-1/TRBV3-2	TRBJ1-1	ASSHQGATEAF
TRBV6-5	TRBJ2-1	ASSRTSLPYNEQF
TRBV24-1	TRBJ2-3	ATSDFVEGIDTQY
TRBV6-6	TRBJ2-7	ASSYPTGDEQY
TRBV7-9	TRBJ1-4	ASSLGQVATNEKLF
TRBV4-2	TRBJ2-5	ASSQALAGVAQY
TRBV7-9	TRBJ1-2	ASTPDRGGGYT
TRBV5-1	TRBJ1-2	ASSLHNDRGRSYGYT
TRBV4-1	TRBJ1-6	ASSGQGGSSPLH
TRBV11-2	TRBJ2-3	ASSRGGGADTQY
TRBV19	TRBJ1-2	ASSIGTAGGYT
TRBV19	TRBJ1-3	ASSTGQGAGNTIY